A selection of T cell receptor beta chains follows, all from one sample in a study of response to subunit inactivated influenza vaccine. TCRdb redid the calling of the RT-PCR reads with MiXCR, one entry per CDR3 protein. The sample holds around 650,000 distinct CDR3 sequences, about a sixth seen once. The sequencing here drew on PBMCs from blood, taken roughly 12 days after vaccination. The receptors derive from a man aged 50 to 59 who received an inactivated influenza vaccine. CDR3s include the opening cysteine and the closing phenylalanine or tryptophan. A D gene is named only where the DNA matches it firmly. Expanded clones get a size class; other rows say once, few or many, or leave the size out.

v_gene	abundance	j_gene	d_gene	CDR3nt	CDR3aa
TRBV3-1	-	TRBJ2-3	-	TGTGCCAGCGCTCCCAGGGAGGAAACAGATACGCAGTATTTT	CASAPREETDTQYF
TRBV12-5	few	TRBJ2-5	-	TGTGCTAGTGGTACCTCCTCCCTGACGGGGGCCGGTGAGACCCAGTACTTC	CASGTSSLTGAGETQYF
TRBV5-1	few	TRBJ2-1	-	TGCGCCAGCAGCTTGGATCTGACGCTTCTCAATGAGCAGTTCTTC	CASSLDLTLLNEQFF
TRBV10-3	-	TRBJ1-5	-	TGTGCCATCAGTGAGTCGGGTGTCAGTAGCAATCAGCCCCAGCATTTT	CAISESGVSSNQPQHF
TRBV20-1	few	TRBJ2-2	-	TGCAGTGCTCTGGCAGCCGGGACCGGGGAGCTGTTTTTT	CSALAAGTGELFF
TRBV29-1	few	TRBJ2-7	-	TGCAGCGTTGAAGGGCGTCCTCACGAGCAGTACTTC	CSVEGRPHEQYF
TRBV6-2/TRBV6-3	few	TRBJ2-3	TRBD1	TGTGCCAGCAGCAACAGGGGTGATACGCAGTATTTT	CASSNRGDTQYF
TRBV7-9	-	TRBJ1-1	-	TGTGCCAGCAGCTTAAATCCGATCGAAGCTTTCTTT	CASSLNPIEAFF
TRBV12-3/TRBV12-4	few	TRBJ2-7	TRBD2	TGTGCCAGCAGTTTGGCTAGCGGGAGATACGAGCAGTACTTC	CASSLASGRYEQYF
TRBV12-3/TRBV12-4	many	TRBJ2-7	-	TGTGCCAGCAGTTTGAGAGGGGGCTACGAGCAGTACTTC	CASSLRGGYEQYF
TRBV28	-	TRBJ1-3	-	TGTGCCAGCAGTTTAACAATACGGGGTGGAGGAAACACCATATATTTT	CASSLTIRGGGNTIYF
TRBV20-1	-	TRBJ1-5	-	TGCAGTGCTAGAACCTGGATGAGGAATCAGCCCCAGCATTTT	CSARTWMRNQPQHF
TRBV4-2	-	TRBJ2-7	TRBD2	TGTGCCAGCAGCCAAGATCCCGGGGGGAGCTCCTACGAGCAGTACTTC	CASSQDPGGSSYEQYF
TRBV6-6	many	TRBJ2-7	-	TGTGCCAGCAGTACGAACTACGAGCAGTACTTC	CASSTNYEQYF
TRBV20-1	many	TRBJ2-5	TRBD2	TGCAGTGCTCCTAGCGGGACTGGTGAGACCCAGTACTTC	CSAPSGTGETQYF
TRBV12-3/TRBV12-4	-	TRBJ1-2	TRBD1	TGTGCCAGCAGTTCGGGACAGCAAATCTACACCTTC	CASSSGQQIYTF
TRBV18	-	TRBJ1-6	TRBD1	TGTGCCAGCTCTCCCAGACAGGGGGCCAATAATTCACCCCTCCACTTT	CASSPRQGANNSPLHF
TRBV5-1	-	TRBJ2-5	TRBD1	TGCGCCAGCCGCTCCGGGACAGCAGAGACCCAGTACTTC	CASRSGTAETQYF
TRBV4-3	-	TRBJ2-7	TRBD2	TGCGCCAGCAGCCAAGGGGCGGGAGCCTACGAGCAGTACTTC	CASSQGAGAYEQYF
TRBV14	few	TRBJ2-3	TRBD1	TGTGCCAGCAGCCAAGTGGGACAGGGGTGGTGGGCAGATACGCAGTATTTT	CASSQVGQGWWADTQYF
TRBV18	many	TRBJ2-7	TRBD2	TGTGCCAGCTCACCATTAGCGGGGGGGCCAAACTCCTACGAGCAGTACTTC	CASSPLAGGPNSYEQYF
TRBV10-3	few	TRBJ2-6	-	TGTGCCATCAGTGAGTTGGGGAAAACTGGGGCCAACGTCCTGACTTTC	CAISELGKTGANVLTF
TRBV20-1	few	TRBJ1-2	-	TGCAGTGCCGCGGCGGGTCCTAACTATGGCTACACCTTC	CSAAAGPNYGYTF
TRBV2	few	TRBJ1-1	TRBD1	TGTGCCAGTTACAGGGGTAACACTGAAGCTTTCTTT	CASYRGNTEAFF
TRBV28	-	TRBJ2-1	-	TGTGCCAGCAGTACCGGGACCGGGTACAATGAGCAGTTCTTC	CASSTGTGYNEQFF
TRBV24-1	-	TRBJ1-5	-	TGTGCCACCTCTGCGCAGGGTCAGCCCCAGCATTTT	CATSAQGQPQHF
TRBV4-1	-	TRBJ2-3	-	TGCGCCAGCAGCCAAGTTCGACCCGGGGCAGATACGCAGTATTTT	CASSQVRPGADTQYF
TRBV15	few	TRBJ1-5	-	TGTGCCACCAGCAGACAACAGGCGGACAGCCATAGCAATCAGCCCCAGCATTTT	CATSRQQADSHSNQPQHF
TRBV20-1	few	TRBJ1-2	-	TGCAGTGCTAGAGATAGGGCGGAGACATCTGGTGGCTACACCTTC	CSARDRAETSGGYTF
TRBV29-1	few	TRBJ1-2	-	TGCAGCGTTGTCGCTCCCTATGGCTACACCTTC	CSVVAPYGYTF